Sequencing of this T cell receptor (beta chain) was carried out in a study of T-cell memory formation after mild COVID-19. MiXCR, run by TCRdb on the 5' RACE reads, gives a single entry per CDR3 protein. The sample holds roughly 380,000 distinct CDR3 sequences, 28% seen once. Sequenced sample: PBMCs or a T cell subset sorted from them (not recorded which). The TCR originated in an adult woman who had mild COVID-19 (a few samples of this study predate the infection). Cell type and time point are not known.

CDR3 in amino acids: CASSLEPGQVTEAFF. CDR3 coding DNA: TGTGCCAGCAGCCTCGAACCGGGACAAGTTACTGAAGCTTTCTTT. The gene calls are TRBV11-1 and TRBJ1-1; TRBD1 might be the D (6 bases). The CDR3 runs to 15 residues. The V and J ends lost 5 bases and 5 bases respectively, with 18 bases between them. Germline V gives CDR1 SGHAT, CDR2 FQDESV (reference sequence).